These T cell receptor beta chains were read from a single sample in a study of Ad26.COV2.S vaccination and SARS-CoV-2 variants. The table came from immunoSEQ multiplex PCR; TCRdb's copy has only in-frame clones and leaves some out. The sample consists of hundreds of thousands of clones, about 93% of them appearing once. Sample: peripheral blood, taken in a trial of Ad26.COV2.S vaccine versus placebo. The source is a person aged 18-65 years who received the Ad26.COV2.S COVID-19 vaccine or a placebo. The CDR3 runs from the conserved cysteine through the conserved F or W. A D gene is named only where the DNA matches it firmly. Size values are once, few and many counts, or a class for expanded clones, and some rows have none.

abundance,j_gene,v_gene,d_gene,CDR3nt,CDR3aa
few,TRBJ2-2,TRBV27,NA,TGTGCCAGCAGTTTATTCCCTACAAACACCGGGGAGCTGTTTTTT,CASSLFPTNTGELFF
NA,TRBJ2-7,TRBV29-1,NA,TGCAGCGTTGGGGGGGCAGGGGCCCCATACGAGCAGTACTTC,CSVGGAGAPYEQYF
NA,TRBJ2-1,TRBV19,TRBD2,TGTGCCAGTAGTATTCTAGCGGGAAAGTACAATGAGCAGTTCTTC,CASSILAGKYNEQFF
once,TRBJ1-1,TRBV11-2,NA,TGTGCCAGCAGCTTAGATCCGGTTGACAACTTT,CASSLDPVDNF
NA,TRBJ2-3,TRBV24-1,TRBD2,TGTGCCACCAGTGTTCCTAGCGGGAGGCCTGGCACAGATACGCAGTATTTT,CATSVPSGRPGTDTQYF
NA,TRBJ2-1,TRBV7-9,TRBD2,TGTGCCAGCAGCTTAGCCCAAGCGGGAGGGGTTGAGCAGTTCTTC,CASSLAQAGGVEQFF
NA,TRBJ1-2,TRBV12-3/TRBV12-4,NA,TGTGCCAGCAGCCCGACAGGTTATGGCTACACCTTC,CASSPTGYGYTF
NA,TRBJ2-1,TRBV11-2,NA,TGTGCCAGCAGCCCGGCTTTCTCGGGGCCCTACAATGAGCAGTTCTTC,CASSPAFSGPYNEQFF
NA,TRBJ2-1,TRBV19,TRBD1,TGTGCCAGTAGTATGGGGACAGGGAGAGGTTGGCGTCAGTTCTTC,CASSMGTGRGWRQFF
NA,TRBJ2-3,TRBV10-3,TRBD1,TGTGCCATCAGTGAAAGACAGGGGGCCGGCACAGATACGCAGTATTTT,CAISERQGAGTDTQYF